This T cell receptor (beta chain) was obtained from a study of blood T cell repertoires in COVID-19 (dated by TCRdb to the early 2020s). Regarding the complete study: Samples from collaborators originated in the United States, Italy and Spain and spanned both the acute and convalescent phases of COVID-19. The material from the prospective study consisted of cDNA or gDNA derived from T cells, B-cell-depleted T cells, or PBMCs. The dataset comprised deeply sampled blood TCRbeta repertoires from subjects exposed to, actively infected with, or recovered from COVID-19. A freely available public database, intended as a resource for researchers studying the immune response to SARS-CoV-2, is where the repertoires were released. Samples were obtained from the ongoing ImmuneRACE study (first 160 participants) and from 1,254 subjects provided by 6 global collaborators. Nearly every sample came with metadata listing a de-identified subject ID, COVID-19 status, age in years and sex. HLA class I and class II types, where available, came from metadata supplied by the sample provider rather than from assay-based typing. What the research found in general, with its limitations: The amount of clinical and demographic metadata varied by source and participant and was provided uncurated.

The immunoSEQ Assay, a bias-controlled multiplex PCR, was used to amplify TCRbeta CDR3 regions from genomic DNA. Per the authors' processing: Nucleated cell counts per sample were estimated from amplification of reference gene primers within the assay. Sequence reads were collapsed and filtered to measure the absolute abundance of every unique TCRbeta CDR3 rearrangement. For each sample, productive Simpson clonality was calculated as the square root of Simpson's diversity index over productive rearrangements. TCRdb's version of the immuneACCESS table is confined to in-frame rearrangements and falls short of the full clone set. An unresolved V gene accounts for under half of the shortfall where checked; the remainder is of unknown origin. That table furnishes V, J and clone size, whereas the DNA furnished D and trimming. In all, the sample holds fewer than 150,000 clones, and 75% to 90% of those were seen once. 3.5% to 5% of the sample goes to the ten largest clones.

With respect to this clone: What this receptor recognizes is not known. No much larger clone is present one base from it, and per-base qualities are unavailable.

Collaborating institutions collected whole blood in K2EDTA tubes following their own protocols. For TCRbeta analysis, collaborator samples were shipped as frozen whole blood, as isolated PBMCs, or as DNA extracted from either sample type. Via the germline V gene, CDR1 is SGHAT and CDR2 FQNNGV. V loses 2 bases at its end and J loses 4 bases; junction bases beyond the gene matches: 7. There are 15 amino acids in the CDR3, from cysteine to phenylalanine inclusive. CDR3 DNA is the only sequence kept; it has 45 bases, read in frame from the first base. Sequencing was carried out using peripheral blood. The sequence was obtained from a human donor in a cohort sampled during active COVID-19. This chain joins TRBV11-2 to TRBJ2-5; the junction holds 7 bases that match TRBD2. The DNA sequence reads TGTGCCAGCAGCTTATGGGGGGGGGTTGGAGAGACCCAGTACTTC. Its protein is CASSLWGGVGETQYF.